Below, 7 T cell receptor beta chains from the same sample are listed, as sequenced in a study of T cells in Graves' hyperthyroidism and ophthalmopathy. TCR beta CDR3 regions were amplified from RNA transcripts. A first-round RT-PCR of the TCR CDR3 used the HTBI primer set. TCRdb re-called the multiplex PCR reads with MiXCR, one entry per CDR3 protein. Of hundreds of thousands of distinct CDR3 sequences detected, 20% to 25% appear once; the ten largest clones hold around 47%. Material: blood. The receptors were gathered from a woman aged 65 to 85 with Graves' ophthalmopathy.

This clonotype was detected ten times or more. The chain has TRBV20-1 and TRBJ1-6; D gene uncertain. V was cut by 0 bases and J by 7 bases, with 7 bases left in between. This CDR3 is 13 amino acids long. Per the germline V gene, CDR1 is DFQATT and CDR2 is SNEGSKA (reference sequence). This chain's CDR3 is CSARETENSPLHF. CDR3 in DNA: TGCAGTGCTAGAGAGACGGAAAATTCACCCCTCCACTTT.

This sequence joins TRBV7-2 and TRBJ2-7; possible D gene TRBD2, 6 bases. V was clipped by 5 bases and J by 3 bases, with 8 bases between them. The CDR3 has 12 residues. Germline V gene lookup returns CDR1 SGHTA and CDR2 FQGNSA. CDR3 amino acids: CASSREYYEQYF. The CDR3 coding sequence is TGTGCCAGCAGCCGGGAGTACTACGAGCAGTACTTC. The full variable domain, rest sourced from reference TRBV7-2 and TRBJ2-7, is GAGVSQSPSNKVTEKGKDVELRCDPISGHTALYWYRQSLGQGLEFLIYFQGNSAPDKSGLPSDRFSAERTGGSVSTLTIQRTQQEDSAVYLCASSREYYEQYFGPGTRLTVT.

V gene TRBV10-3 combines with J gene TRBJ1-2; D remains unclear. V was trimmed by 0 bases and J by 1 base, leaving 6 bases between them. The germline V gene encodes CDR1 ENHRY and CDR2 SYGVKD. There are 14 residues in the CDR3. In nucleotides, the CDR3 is TGTGCCATCAGTGAGTCTAGGGTTAACTATGGCTACACCTTC. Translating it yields CAISESRVNYGYTF.

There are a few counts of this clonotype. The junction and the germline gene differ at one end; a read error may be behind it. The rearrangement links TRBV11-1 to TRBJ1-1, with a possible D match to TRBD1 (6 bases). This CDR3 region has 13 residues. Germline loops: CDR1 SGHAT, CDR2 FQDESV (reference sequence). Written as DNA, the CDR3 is TGTGCGAGCAACGGGCAGGGGAACGCTGAAGCTTTCTTT. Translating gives CASNGQGNAEAFF.

Written as DNA, the CDR3 is TGTGCCAGCAGCTCCTTCAGGGGTAACTATGGCTACACCTTC. This translates into CASSSFRGNYGYTF. The V and J genes are TRBV11-2 and TRBJ1-2; perhaps TRBD1 as D (6 bases). Germline CDR1 is SGHAT and CDR2 is FQNNGV. This CDR3 contains 14 residues. The ends were cut back, 4 bases at V and 1 base at J, with 10 bases in the middle.

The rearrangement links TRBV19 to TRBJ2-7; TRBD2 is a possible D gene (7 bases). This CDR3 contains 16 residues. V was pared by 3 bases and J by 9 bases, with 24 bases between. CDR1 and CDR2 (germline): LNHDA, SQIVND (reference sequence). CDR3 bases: TGTGCCAGTAGTATTTTTCGCGGGGGCCGCAGCGAGGGGCAGTACTTC. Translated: CASSIFRGGRSEGQYF.

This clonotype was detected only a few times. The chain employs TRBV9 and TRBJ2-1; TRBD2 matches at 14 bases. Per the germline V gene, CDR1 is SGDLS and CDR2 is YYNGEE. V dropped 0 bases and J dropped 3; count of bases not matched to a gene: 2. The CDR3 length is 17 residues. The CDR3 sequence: CASSVEGTSGSYNEQFF. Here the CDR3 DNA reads TGTGCCAGCAGCGTAGAAGGGACTAGCGGGAGCTACAATGAGCAGTTCTTC.